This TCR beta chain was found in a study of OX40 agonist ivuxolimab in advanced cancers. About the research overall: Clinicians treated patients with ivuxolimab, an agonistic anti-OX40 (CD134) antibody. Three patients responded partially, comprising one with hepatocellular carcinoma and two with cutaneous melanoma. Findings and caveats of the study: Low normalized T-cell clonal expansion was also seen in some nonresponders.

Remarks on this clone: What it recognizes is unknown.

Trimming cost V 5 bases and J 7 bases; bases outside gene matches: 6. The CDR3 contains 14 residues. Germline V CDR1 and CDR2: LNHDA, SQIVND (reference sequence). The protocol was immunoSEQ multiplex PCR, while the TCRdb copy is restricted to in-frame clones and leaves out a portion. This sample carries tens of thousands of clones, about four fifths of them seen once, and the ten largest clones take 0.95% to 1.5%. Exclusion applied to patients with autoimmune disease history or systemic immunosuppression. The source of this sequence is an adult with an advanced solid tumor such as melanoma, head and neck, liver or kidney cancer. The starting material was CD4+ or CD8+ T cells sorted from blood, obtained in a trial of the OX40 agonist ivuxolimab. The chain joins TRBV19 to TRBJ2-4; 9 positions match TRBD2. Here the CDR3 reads CASSPGLASNIQYF. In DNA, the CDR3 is TGTGCCAGTAGTCCTGGACTAGCGAGCAACATTCAGTACTTC.